These 8 T cell receptor beta chains share one sample of origin, sequenced in a study of blood T cells in healthy people across ages. The second PCR ran about 6 to 11 cycles with a sample-barcoded 5' primer and J-beta primers. Each CDR3 protein is one row after TCRdb ran MiXCR on the 5' RACE reads. The sample has 600,000 to 850,000 distinct CDR3 sequences, about 25% seen once; the top ten hold 9.4%. A further study also used this sample, focusing on T cells of mothers and their children.

Sample: blood. The receptors were sampled from a boy between 10 and 17 years old in good health.

This clonotype turned up a few times. The chain couples TRBV20-1 to TRBJ2-7; TRBD1 is a possible D gene (6 bases). The V gene lost 5 bases and the J gene lost 3 bases, with 14 bases spanning the gap. The CDR3 covers 13 residues. Germline lookup yields CDR1 DFQATT and CDR2 SNEGSKA (reference sequence). CDR3 bases: TGCAGTGCTCCAGGGGATAGGAACTACGAGCAGTACTTC. It specifies CSAPGDRNYEQYF.

V and J are TRBV27 and TRBJ2-7; 13 positions match TRBD2. Germline-derived CDR1 and CDR2 are MNHEY and SMNVEV (reference sequence). V dropped 6 bases and J dropped 5; count of bases not matched to a gene: 16. The length of the CDR3 is 18 residues. As DNA, the CDR3 is TGTGCCAGCAGCCCAGGGACTAGCGGGAATTCGGAGATTAACGAGCAGTACTTC. The encoded protein is CASSPGTSGNSEINEQYF.

This rearrangement joins TRBV5-4 to TRBJ2-1; TRBD2 aligns across 7 bases. Trimming at V came to 4 bases and at J to 7 bases, leaving 2 bases not matched to a gene. Per the germline V gene, CDR1 is SGHNT and CDR2 is YYREEE (reference sequence). The CDR3 has 12 amino acids. The CDR3 region is CASSRLANEQFF. In DNA, the CDR3 is TGTGCCAGCAGCCGACTAGCAAATGAGCAGTTCTTC. Looking up the rest from reference TRBV5-4 and TRBJ2-1 gives the full variable domain: ETGVTQSPTHLIKTRGQQVTLRCSSQSGHNTVSWYQQALGQGPQFIFQYYREEENGRGNFPPRFSGLQFPNYSSELNVNALELDDSALYLCASSRLANEQFFGPGTRLTVL.

This clonotype was seen more than once but under ten times. The chain carries TRBV28 and TRBJ2-7, with 10 nucleotides matching TRBD1. With 6 bases clipped from V and 1 base from J, the junction kept 15 bases outside the gene matches. Germline lookup yields CDR1 MDHEN and CDR2 SYDVKM. The CDR3 totals 18 residues. CDR3 DNA sequence: TGTGCCAGCAGCACGGGGAGACAGGGGGCGCTTTGGTCCTACGAGCAGTACTTC. This sequence encodes CASSTGRQGALWSYEQYF.

The chain recombines TRBV29-1 with TRBJ2-1, with 9 bases aligning to TRBD2. The V segment lost 0 bases and the J segment 9 bases; nucleotides outside the gene matches: 12. In germline, CDR1 is SQVTM, CDR2 ANQGSEA. This CDR3 spans 16 amino acids. The CDR3 DNA reads TGCAGCGTTGAAGAGACCGGGACTAGCCCCCGAGGTGAGCAGTTCTTC. Amino acids: CSVEETGTSPRGEQFF.

This clonotype came up a few times. CDR3 amino acids: CASSQGTSGLTRNEQFF. The DNA of the CDR3 is TGTGCCAGCAGCCAAGGGACTAGCGGACTCACAAGGAATGAGCAGTTCTTC. The chain recombines TRBV14 with TRBJ2-5; 10 bases align to TRBD2. The DNA end is a closer match to TRBJ2-1, so the J assignment may be wrong. The CDR3 loop spans 17 amino acids. The germline V gene has CDR1 SGHDN and CDR2 FVKESK.

This clonotype appeared a few times. This sequence joins TRBV10-3 and TRBJ2-7; D is unclear. Germline V lookup: CDR1 ENHRY, CDR2 SYGVKD. Trimming pared 2 bases from V and 3 bases from J, leaving 14 bases between. The CDR3 is 15 residues long. The CDR3 protein is CAISETTDPFYEQYF. CDR3 nucleotide sequence: TGTGCCATCAGTGAGACAACGGACCCTTTCTACGAGCAGTACTTC.

This clonotype appeared a few times. This chain links TRBV11-2 with TRBJ2-7, with 9 nucleotides matching TRBD2. The CDR3 totals 17 residues. Per the germline V gene, CDR1 is SGHAT and CDR2 is FQNNGV. Trimming at V came to 0 bases and at J to 3 bases, leaving 9 bases not matched to a gene. The CDR3 sequence: CASSLDLVGSGSYEQYF. The CDR3 DNA follows: TGTGCCAGCAGCTTAGATCTTGTTGGTAGCGGGAGCTACGAGCAGTACTTC.